This T cell receptor beta chain was sequenced during a study of T-cell reconstitution after alpha-beta-depleted transplantation in children. The CDR3 has 18 amino acids. The V end was cut by 6 bases, the J end by 4 bases, with 25 bases between. TCRbeta library preparation incorporated unique molecular identifiers. Each CDR3 protein is one row after TCRdb ran MiXCR on the PCR reads. The sample records 450,000 to 500,000 distinct CDR3 sequences, about 12% being singletons. Sequenced here: PBMCs from the stem cell graft donor, sampled from the stem cell graft. The chain couples TRBV12-3 or TRBV12-4 to TRBJ2-1; D possibly corresponds to TRBD2 (6 bases). The receptor was isolated from a human donor who donated a stem cell graft to a child with combined immunodeficiency. The CDR3 loop reads CASRDGAGTALGYNEQFF. CDR3 bases: TGTGCCAGCAGGGACGGGGCGGGGACGGCACTTGGGTACAATGAGCAGTTCTTC.